This is a list of T cell receptor beta chains from one sample in a study of blood T cell repertoires in COVID-19. Some clones are missing from TCRdb's copy, which holds only in-frame ones; the method was immunoSEQ multiplex PCR. Of about 200,000 clones listed, approximately 84% are singletons. The sample was PBMCs or T cells enriched from blood (not recorded which). These receptors came from a man aged 35 to 55 who had recovered from COVID-19. Each CDR3 is given with its conserved first and last residue. Each record gives: J gene, clone size, D gene, V gene, CDR3 protein, CDR3 DNA. A D gene is named only where the DNA matches it firmly. Size is stated for part of the rows, as once, few or many counts, or as a class when the clone is expanded.

TRBJ1-5,-,-,TRBV10-2,CASRPGRGHQPQHF,TGCGCCAGCAGGCCCGGGCGGGGACATCAGCCCCAGCATTTT
TRBJ1-2,-,-,TRBV6-5,CASSYTGGTNYGYTF,TGTGCCAGCAGTTACACCGGGGGTACTAACTATGGCTACACCTTC
TRBJ2-7,-,-,TRBV6-5,CASSYSGALSSYEQYF,TGTGCCAGCAGTTACTCGGGCGCCCTGAGCTCCTACGAGCAGTACTTC
TRBJ1-2,few,-,TRBV20-1,CSARVYGYTF,TGCAGTGCTAGAGTATATGGCTACACCTTC
TRBJ1-5,-,-,TRBV27,CASSFSGPLSPQHF,TGTGCCAGCAGTTTTTCAGGGCCCTTAAGCCCCCAGCATTTT
TRBJ2-2,-,-,TRBV5-6,CASSLILLEKSNTGELFF,TGTGCCAGCAGCTTGATCCTCTTGGAGAAGTCGAACACCGGGGAGCTGTTTTTT
TRBJ1-6,-,-,TRBV19,CASSSRTARGPNSPLHF,TGTGCCAGTAGTTCAAGGACAGCCCGGGGCCCGAATTCACCCCTCCACTTT
TRBJ2-5,once,TRBD2,TRBV3-1/TRBV3-2,CASSPWLAGEQETQYF,TGTGCCAGCAGCCCCTGGCTAGCGGGGGAACAAGAGACCCAGTACTTC
TRBJ1-1,few,TRBD1,TRBV11-2,CASSLYRGQAGGTEAFF,TGTGCCAGCAGCTTATATAGGGGGCAAGCTGGGGGCACTGAAGCTTTCTTT
TRBJ1-5,once,TRBD1,TRBV27,CASSLTGVYSNQPQHF,TGTGCCAGCAGTTTAACAGGGGTTTATAGCAATCAGCCCCAGCATTTT
TRBJ2-2,few,TRBD1,TRBV19,CASSMRQGYTGELFF,TGTGCCAGTAGTATGAGACAGGGGTACACCGGGGAGCTGTTTTTT
TRBJ1-3,-,-,TRBV29-1,CSVTGEGNTIYF,TGCAGCGTGACGGGAGAGGGAAACACCATATATTTT
TRBJ1-1,-,TRBD1,TRBV7-9,CASSLQGAQAFF,TGTGCCAGCAGCTTACAGGGGGCACAAGCTTTCTTT
TRBJ2-2,-,TRBD2,TRBV28,CASSSVAGRVGELFF,TGTGCCAGCAGTTCGGTAGCGGGGCGAGTCGGGGAGCTGTTTTTT
TRBJ2-5,-,-,TRBV14,CASSPSAGAKTQYF,TGTGCCAGCAGCCCCTCGGCGGGGGCGAAGACCCAGTACTTC
TRBJ2-7,-,TRBD2,TRBV9,CASSVGLAGGPSYEQYF,TGTGCCAGCAGCGTAGGCCTAGCGGGGGGCCCCTCCTACGAGCAGTACTTC
TRBJ1-2,once,-,TRBV2,CASSDRGSYGYTF,TGTGCCAGCAGTGATCGGGGTAGCTATGGCTACACCTTC
TRBJ2-7,-,-,TRBV28,CASSLGGALGDEQYF,TGTGCCAGCAGCCTTGGGGGGGCCCTTGGGGACGAGCAGTACTTC
TRBJ2-5,-,TRBD2,TRBV15,CATSRASGGAGTQYF,TGTGCCACCAGCAGAGCTAGCGGGGGGGCTGGGACCCAGTACTTC
TRBJ2-7,-,TRBD1,TRBV29-1,CSAQSGQGYYEQYF,TGCAGCGCACAGTCGGGACAGGGATACTACGAGCAGTACTTC
TRBJ2-7,-,TRBD1,TRBV4-2,CASRNRDSGSYEQYF,TGTGCCAGCAGGAACCGGGACAGCGGATCCTACGAGCAGTACTTC
TRBJ1-5,-,TRBD1,TRBV5-8,CASSDRVGGSNQPQHF,TGTGCCAGCAGCGACAGGGTTGGGGGTAGCAATCAGCCCCAGCATTTT
TRBJ1-1,-,-,TRBV5-6,CASSIRVRWDTEAFF,TGTGCCAGCAGCATCAGGGTTCGTTGGGACACTGAAGCTTTCTTT
TRBJ2-7,-,TRBD1,TRBV5-4,CASSSDRFFSYEQYF,TGTGCCAGCAGTTCGGACAGGTTCTTTTCCTACGAGCAGTACTTC
TRBJ1-2,-,TRBD1,TRBV18,CASSPPGTGFNYGYTF,TGTGCCAGCTCACCACCGGGGACAGGTTTTAACTATGGCTACACCTTC
TRBJ1-6,once,TRBD1,TRBV30,CAWRLQGAPPLHF,TGTGCCTGGAGGCTACAGGGGGCCCCACCCCTCCACTTT
TRBJ1-1,-,TRBD1,TRBV5-1,CASSLTPGQGMNTEAFF,TGCGCCAGCAGCTTAACCCCGGGACAGGGGATGAACACTGAAGCTTTCTTT
TRBJ1-1,-,-,TRBV13,CASSPEGGRGRNTEAFF,TGTGCCAGCAGCCCTGAGGGGGGGAGAGGGAGGAACACTGAAGCTTTCTTT
TRBJ1-2,-,-,TRBV19,CASTPNGVYGYTF,TGTGCCAGTACCCCAAACGGGGTCTATGGCTACACCTTC
TRBJ1-2,-,-,TRBV2,CASSYLTENYGYTF,TGTGCCAGCAGTTACCTGACAGAAAACTATGGCTACACCTTC
TRBJ2-5,-,-,TRBV5-1,CASSLDIGRGKTQYF,TGCGCCAGCAGCTTGGACATCGGACGGGGGAAGACCCAGTACTTC
TRBJ1-3,-,TRBD1,TRBV5-1,CASSDDRENGNTIYF,TGCGCCAGCAGCGACGACAGGGAGAATGGAAACACCATATATTTT
TRBJ1-2,-,-,TRBV19,CASSIIFGQGNYGYTF,TGTGCCAGTAGTATTATTTTTGGGCAGGGGAACTATGGCTACACCTTC
TRBJ1-1,-,TRBD1,TRBV3-1/TRBV3-2,CASSGSGGRGEAFF,TGTGCCAGCAGCGGATCAGGGGGCCGAGGTGAAGCTTTCTTT